This entry lists 3 T cell receptor beta chains sequenced from one sample in a study of technical replicates of blood from several donors. Method: immunoSEQ multiplex PCR; TCRdb's copy keeps in-frame clones and lacks some. The sample has approximately 100,000 clones, 96% seen once; the top ten hold roughly 0.19%. Sequencing was performed on T cells isolated from PBMCs. All receptors derive from a human donor in good health.

This chain connects TRBV28 to TRBJ2-1; D is unclear. The CDR3 is 12 residues long. Germline V gene lookup returns CDR1 MDHEN and CDR2 SYDVKM. V gave up 7 bases and J gave up 5 bases, with 9 bases separating them. The CDR3 sequence: CASTTVHNEQFF. The CDR3 DNA is TGTGCCAGCACTACTGTCCACAATGAGCAGTTCTTC.

The gene calls are TRBV27 and TRBJ2-2; possible D gene TRBD2, 6 bases. V shed 1 base and J shed 6 bases, with 15 bases lying between them. Germline CDR1 MNHEY, CDR2 SMNVEV (reference sequence). The CDR3 is 16 residues long. The CDR3 loop reads CASSLLGGIRAGELFF. The DNA for the CDR3 is TGTGCCAGCAGTTTATTGGGCGGGATACGTGCCGGGGAGCTGTTTTTT.

The CDR3 DNA reads TGTGCCAGCATGTTTACCCCCCAGACAGTCTACACCGGGGAGCTGTTTTTT. It yields the protein CASMFTPQTVYTGELFF. The chain employs TRBV27 and TRBJ2-2, with D tentatively TRBD1 (5 bases). This CDR3 is built from 17 residues. Trimming cost V 7 bases and J 3 bases, with 21 bases left between them. Looked up from germline, CDR1 is MNHEY and CDR2 is SMNVEV (reference sequence).